Shown below are 32 T cell receptor beta chains from a single sample sequenced in a study of blood T cells in healthy people across ages. A second PCR, run for roughly 7 to 12 cycles, used a sample-barcoded 5' primer plus a J-beta primer mix. Each CDR3 protein gets one entry after TCRdb re-called the 5' RACE reads with MiXCR. The data show approximately 1,000,000 distinct CDR3 sequences, around 45% seen once. What was sequenced was blood. The receptors derive from a woman aged 60-75 years in good health.

V usage is TRBV6-5 and J usage is TRBJ2-1; D call uncertain. Germline-derived CDR1 and CDR2 are MNHEY and SVGAGI. This CDR3 has 11 amino acids. Trimming shortened V by 6 bases and J by 8 bases, and 8 bases separated the two germline ends. The CDR3 DNA is TGTGCCAGCAGCCAGTTAGATGAGCAGTTCTTC. This codes for CASSQLDEQFF.

The J gene is TRBJ2-7, the V gene TRBV28; no clear D. The germline V gene encodes CDR1 MDHEN and CDR2 SYDVKM. The CDR3 covers 12 residues. The V end lost 6 bases, the J end lost 7 bases, and 13 bases lay between the germline ends. CDR3 amino acids: CASSLETWEQYF. CDR3 DNA sequence: TGTGCCAGCAGCCTCGAGACTTGGGAGCAGTACTTC.

This clonotype was seen just once. Sequence at one end of the junction differs from germline and may be a read error. The V call is TRBV29-1, the J call TRBJ2-1; tentatively, D is TRBD2 (6 bases). Germline V gene lookup returns CDR1 SQVTM and CDR2 ANQGSEA. This CDR3 is built from 13 residues. CDR3: CGVEVASELEQFF. CDR3 DNA sequence: TGCGGCGTTGAGGTGGCTAGCGAACTTGAGCAGTTCTTC.

The chain joins TRBV4-2 to TRBJ2-3, with D tentatively TRBD1 or TRBD2 (5 bases each). CDR3 length: 14 amino acids. V was trimmed by 2 bases and J by 4 bases, leaving 10 bases between them. Germline CDR1 LGHNA, CDR2 YNFKEQ. The CDR3: CASSQRGDPDTQYF. The CDR3 DNA reads TGTGCCAGCAGCCAACGGGGCGACCCAGATACGCAGTATTTT.

This clonotype was counted a few times. The gene calls are TRBV11-2 and TRBJ2-1; D tentatively reads TRBD1 or TRBD2 (6 bases each). From germline, CDR1 is SGHAT and CDR2 FQNNGV. The CDR3 is 18 residues long. Trimming pared 4 bases from V and 2 bases from J, leaving 21 bases between. The CDR3 DNA is TGTGCCAGCAGCTCTAGGGGGGACCGAGTACAGGCCTACAATGAGCAGTTCTTC. This sequence encodes CASSSRGDRVQAYNEQFF.

About this clonotype itself: One junction end disagrees with the germline gene, perhaps due to a read error. The J gene is TRBJ2-1, the V gene TRBV7-2, with TRBD2 as a possible D gene (6 bases). CDR1 and CDR2 (germline): SGHTA, FQGNSA. The CDR3 loop spans 17 amino acids. CDR3: CANSLVGPGSSYNEQFF. The CDR3 nucleotides are TGTGCCAACAGCTTAGTGGGTCCCGGGAGCTCCTACAATGAGCAGTTCTTC. Together with reference TRBV7-2 and TRBJ2-1, the CDR3 gives the full variable domain: GAGVSQSPSNKVTEKGKDVELRCDPISGHTALYWYRQSLGQGLEFLIYFQGNSAPDKSGLPSDRFSAERTGGSVSTLTIQRTQQEDSAVYLCANSLVGPGSSYNEQFFGPGTRLTVL.

V usage is TRBV29-1 and J usage is TRBJ1-1; 8 bases match TRBD1. The V gene's germline CDR1 is SQVTM and CDR2 ANQGSEA. V trimming: 6 bases; J trimming: 3 bases; junction bases outside the gene matches: 12. The CDR3 has 15 amino acids. CDR3 coding DNA: TGCAGCGTGCCGCAGGGGGCTGGTTGGGACACTGAAGCTTTCTTT. It is translated as CSVPQGAGWDTEAFF.

This clonotype has just a few counts. The chain uses TRBV6-1 and TRBJ2-7; 12 bases fit TRBD2. The V segment lost 1 base and the J segment 5 bases; nucleotides outside the gene matches: 6. The CDR3 runs 16 residues. CDR1 MNHNS and CDR2 SASEGT come from the germline V gene. This CDR3 reads CASSEVLAGGRDEQYF. DNA for the CDR3: TGTGCCAGCAGTGAAGTGCTAGCGGGAGGGAGGGACGAGCAGTACTTC.

This clonotype was observed a few times. This chain joins TRBV7-8 and TRBJ2-1, with 10 positions matching TRBD1. V gave up 1 base and J gave up 7 bases; unmatched junction bases: 7. CDR1 SGHVS and CDR2 FQNEAQ come from the germline V gene. The length of the CDR3 is 16 residues. The CDR3 nucleotides are TGTGCCAGCAGCTTAGGTTTGCGGACAGGGGGGAATGAGCAGTTCTTC. It is translated as CASSLGLRTGGNEQFF.

The chain links TRBV2 to TRBJ2-7; a weak D match, TRBD1 (5 bases). This CDR3 region has 13 residues. Germline CDR1 SNHLY, CDR2 FYNNEI. V lost 6 bases and J 5 bases, leaving 14 bases between the germline ends. The CDR3 DNA is TGTGCCAGCAGACAGGACATTCCTGACGAGCAGTACTTC. Residues: CASRQDIPDEQYF.

As concerns this clonotype: Compared with germline, one end of the junction differs, possibly owing to a read error. CDR3 sequence reads: CASSVEPRGEQYF. CDR3 in DNA: TGTGCCAGCAGTGTAGAACCCCGGGGCGAGCAGTACTTC. This sequence joins TRBV9 and TRBJ2-7, with a weak D call TRBD2 (5 bases). Germline CDR1 is SGDLS and CDR2 is YYNGEE. The CDR3 has 13 residues.

The chain recombines TRBV7-8 with TRBJ2-3; TRBD2 matches 12 bases. Germline V gene data show CDR1 as SGHVS and CDR2 as FQNEAQ. Losses at the gene ends were 4 bases for V and 4 bases for J; bases not matched to a gene: 15. The CDR3 spans 19 residues. The CDR3 spells CASSSPHPASGRAADTQYF. CDR3 in DNA: TGTGCCAGCAGCTCCCCACACCCCGCTAGCGGGAGGGCCGCAGATACGCAGTATTTT. Using reference TRBV7-8 and TRBJ2-3 for the parts outside the CDR3, the full variable domain is GAGVSQSPRYKVAKRGQDVALRCDPISGHVSLFWYQQALGQGPEFLTYFQNEAQLDKSGLPSDRFFAERPEGSVSTLKIQRTQQEDSAVYLCASSSPHPASGRAADTQYFGPGTRLTVL.

This clonotype was recorded a few times. This chain uses TRBV10-3 with TRBJ2-3, with D unclear. Trimming removed 6 bases at V and 0 bases at J, with 7 bases between. The germline gives CDR1 ENHRY, CDR2 SYGVKD. The CDR3 consists of 13 residues. In DNA, the CDR3 is TGTGCCATCAGCGTTGATAGCACAGATACGCAGTATTTT. It yields the protein CAISVDSTDTQYF.

The sample holds one count of this clonotype. The chain joins TRBV7-2 to TRBJ2-5; 11 nucleotides match TRBD2. Trimming cost V 3 bases and J 0 bases; bases outside gene matches: 3. The CDR3 has 16 amino acids. Germline V gene sequence: CDR1 SGHTA, CDR2 FQGNSA. The CDR3 protein is CASSFGTSGYQETQYF. CDR3 nucleotides: TGTGCCAGCAGCTTCGGGACTAGCGGCTACCAAGAGACCCAGTACTTC.

A few counts support this clonotype. The rearrangement links TRBV27 to TRBJ2-7; either TRBD1 or TRBD2 may fit D (6 bases each). V was trimmed by 5 bases and J by 0 bases, leaving 17 bases between them. Germline CDR1 reads MNHEY; CDR2 reads SMNVEV (reference sequence). This CDR3 has 16 residues. DNA for the CDR3: TGTGCCAGCAGTCCCAGGGTGAGGGGGGCCTCCTACGAGCAGTACTTC. Residues: CASSPRVRGASYEQYF.

Remarks on this clonotype: One end of the junction fails to match germline, which may point to a read error. This CDR3 is CATSRDRLGSNQPQQF. The DNA for the CDR3 is TGTGCCACCAGCAGAGATCGACTTGGGAGCAATCAGCCCCAGCAATTT. V usage is TRBV15 and J usage is TRBJ1-5; no reliable D call. The CDR3 length is 16 residues. Germline V gene lookup returns CDR1 LNHNV and CDR2 YYDKDF (reference sequence).

In this sample, this clonotype turned up many times. The genes are TRBV20-1 and TRBJ2-5, with D perhaps matching TRBD2 (6 bases). The germline V gene encodes CDR1 DFQATT and CDR2 SNEGSKA (reference sequence). Trimming cost V 1 base and J 4 bases, with 13 bases left between them. CDR3 length equals 14 residues. CDR3 residues: CSARAGEARETQYF. Written as DNA, the CDR3 is TGCAGTGCTAGAGCGGGGGAAGCCAGAGAGACCCAGTACTTC.

V is TRBV9 and J is TRBJ2-1; 8 nucleotides agree with TRBD2. The CDR3 extends over 16 amino acids. Losses at the gene ends were 4 bases for V and 5 bases for J; bases not matched to a gene: 11. CDR1 and CDR2 from the germline V gene are SGDLS and YYNGEE. CDR3 nucleotides: TGTGCCAGCAGCTCGCAGCTACCGGGACTAGACAATGAGCAGTTCTTC. This sequence encodes CASSSQLPGLDNEQFF.

This clonotype has just a few counts. The chain uses TRBV6-5 and TRBJ1-2; possibly TRBD1 for D (6 bases). The V end was cut by 5 bases, the J end by 1 base, with 14 bases between. Germline lookup yields CDR1 MNHEY and CDR2 SVGAGI. This CDR3 region has 15 residues. DNA for the CDR3: TGTGCCAGCAGTACCCCAGACAGGATTAACTATGGCTACACCTTC. As protein: CASSTPDRINYGYTF.

The chain recombines TRBV27 with TRBJ2-6, with D unclear. The germline V and J ends were trimmed by 1 base and 2 bases, with 9 bases remaining between them. The CDR3 is 16 amino acids. CDR1 MNHEY and CDR2 SMNVEV come from the germline V gene (reference sequence). CDR3 sequence reads: CASSLFLVTGANVLTF. The DNA of the CDR3 is TGTGCCAGCAGTTTATTCCTAGTAACTGGGGCCAACGTCCTGACTTTC.

At least ten counts were recorded for this clonotype. J is TRBJ2-1 and V is TRBV12-3 or TRBV12-4; 16 nucleotides align to TRBD2. J was trimmed by 3 bases and V by 5 bases; bases with no gene match: 13. The CDR3 is 20 residues long. CDR3 amino acids: CASSPGLGLAGGGSYNEQFF. The CDR3 DNA reads TGTGCCAGCAGTCCCGGCCTGGGACTAGCGGGAGGGGGGAGCTACAATGAGCAGTTCTTC.

This chain connects TRBV30 to TRBJ2-5; D remains unclear. Germline V CDR1 and CDR2: GTSNPN, SVGIG (reference sequence). Trimming removed 2 bases from V and 10 bases from J, with 11 bases in between. The CDR3 is 11 amino acids. CDR3 region: CAWSKADNQYF. As DNA, the CDR3 is TGTGCCTGGAGTAAGGCAGACAACCAGTACTTC. Full variable domain (remainder filled in from reference TRBV30 and TRBJ2-5): SQTIHQWPATLVQPVGSPLSLECTVEGTSNPNLYWYRQAAGRGLQLLFYSVGIGQISSEVPQNLSASRPQDRQFILSSKKLLLSDSGFYLCAWSKADNQYFGPGTRLLVL.

This clonotype was detected only a few times. The rearrangement joins TRBV9 to TRBJ2-7; TRBD2 agrees at 9 bases. The CDR3 sequence is 15 residues long. Germline V gives CDR1 SGDLS, CDR2 YYNGEE. J lost 6 bases, V lost 2 bases, and 9 bases had no gene match. CDR3 sequence reads: CASSVSGSGESEQYF. Here the CDR3 DNA reads TGTGCCAGCAGCGTTAGCGGGAGTGGTGAGAGCGAGCAGTACTTC.

The V and J genes are TRBV6-5 and TRBJ2-5, with D maybe TRBD2 (7 bases). The last part of the DNA fits TRBJ2-7 better; the J call may be wrong. Germline CDR1 MNHEY, CDR2 SVGAGI. CDR3 length: 14 residues. The CDR3 nucleotides read TGTGCCAGCGACAGGTCTGGCGGGGGAGGCGAGCAGTACTTC. It specifies CASDRSGGGGEQYF.

The rearrangement uses TRBV6-2 or TRBV6-3 and TRBJ2-1; 8 nucleotides agree with TRBD1. Unmatched junction bases numbered 8, after V lost 5 bases and J lost 5 bases. The CDR3 totals 15 residues. Per the germline V gene, CDR1 is MNHEY and CDR2 is SVGEGT. CDR3 protein: CASSPRTGPDNEQFF. Written as DNA, the CDR3 is TGTGCCAGCAGTCCCCGGACAGGGCCAGACAATGAGCAGTTCTTC.

This clonotype came up a few times. The genes are TRBV7-9 and TRBJ2-1, with 15 bases aligning to TRBD2. The CDR3 totals 18 residues. V lost 3 bases and J lost 1; bases outside the gene matches: 4. The germline V gene encodes CDR1 SEHNR and CDR2 FQNEAQ (reference sequence). The CDR3 region has the DNA TGTGCCAGCAGCTTTCGGACTAGCGGGAGGGCGTCCTACAATGAGCAGTTCTTC. Its protein product is CASSFRTSGRASYNEQFF.

This chain joins TRBV9 and TRBJ2-1, with 9 bases identical to TRBD2. Germline CDR1 is SGDLS and CDR2 is YYNGEE. V dropped 1 base and J dropped 6; count of bases not matched to a gene: 2. The CDR3 has 14 residues. The CDR3 region is CASSVLLAGNEQFF. The CDR3 nucleotides read TGTGCCAGCAGCGTATTACTAGCGGGCAATGAGCAGTTCTTC. Full variable domain (missing parts from reference TRBV9 and TRBJ2-1): DSGVTQTPKHLITATGQRVTLRCSPRSGDLSVYWYQQSLDQGLQFLIQYYNGEERAKGNILERFSAQQFPDLHSELNLSSLELGDSALYFCASSVLLAGNEQFFGPGTRLTVL.

The chain employs TRBV28 and TRBJ2-1; 9 nucleotides align to TRBD1. The CDR3 runs 16 residues. Germline V lookup: CDR1 MDHEN, CDR2 SYDVKM. The ends lost 5 bases at V and 6 bases at J; junction bases unmatched: 11. The CDR3 sequence is CASSPPAGTGINEQFF. Here the CDR3 DNA reads TGTGCCAGCAGTCCCCCGGCCGGGACAGGGATCAATGAGCAGTTCTTC.

This chain joins TRBV3-1 and TRBJ2-4; D is uncertain. TRBJ2-7 matches the DNA end more closely, so the J call is doubtful. Germline V gene data show CDR1 as LGHDT and CDR2 as YNNKEL (reference sequence). The CDR3 totals 14 residues. DNA of the CDR3: TGTGCCAGCAGCCAAGTTTTCTACGACTACGAGCAGTACTTC. This translates into CASSQVFYDYEQYF.

This clonotype was found a few times. This chain connects TRBV11-2 to TRBJ2-7; D might be TRBD1 (6 bases). The CDR3 extends over 17 amino acids. The V and J ends lost 1 base and 4 bases respectively, with 20 bases between them. Germline assignment: CDR1 SGHAT and CDR2 FQNNGV. The CDR3 DNA reads as TGTGCCAGCAGCTTAGTCGTCAGGGCAGGGGAATCGTACGAGCAGTACTTC. Amino acids: CASSLVVRAGESYEQYF.

This clonotype was counted a few times. The chain uses TRBV2 and TRBJ2-5, with 9 bases lining up with TRBD2. Trimming took 0 bases from V and 1 from J; bases not matched to a gene: 3. The germline gives CDR1 SNHLY, CDR2 FYNNEI. This CDR3 is built from 16 residues. This CDR3 reads CASSEALAGLQETQYF. The CDR3 bases are TGTGCCAGCAGTGAAGCCCTAGCGGGGCTCCAAGAGACCCAGTACTTC. Filled out from reference TRBV2 and TRBJ2-5, the complete variable domain reads EPEVTQTPSHQVTQMGQEVILRCVPISNHLYFYWYRQILGQKVEFLVSFYNNEISEKSEIFDDQFSVERPDGSNFTLKIRSTKLEDSAMYFCASSEALAGLQETQYFGPGTRLLVL.

Here the CDR3 DNA reads TGTGCCAGCAGCACCCATAAGGTCCGGGGAGAGCAGTACTTC. As protein: CASSTHKVRGEQYF. This chain uses TRBV9 with TRBJ2-7, with D perhaps TRBD2 (5 bases). Germline lookup yields CDR1 SGDLS and CDR2 YYNGEE. CDR3 size: 14 residues. V was cut by 4 bases and J by 7 bases, with 18 bases left in between.